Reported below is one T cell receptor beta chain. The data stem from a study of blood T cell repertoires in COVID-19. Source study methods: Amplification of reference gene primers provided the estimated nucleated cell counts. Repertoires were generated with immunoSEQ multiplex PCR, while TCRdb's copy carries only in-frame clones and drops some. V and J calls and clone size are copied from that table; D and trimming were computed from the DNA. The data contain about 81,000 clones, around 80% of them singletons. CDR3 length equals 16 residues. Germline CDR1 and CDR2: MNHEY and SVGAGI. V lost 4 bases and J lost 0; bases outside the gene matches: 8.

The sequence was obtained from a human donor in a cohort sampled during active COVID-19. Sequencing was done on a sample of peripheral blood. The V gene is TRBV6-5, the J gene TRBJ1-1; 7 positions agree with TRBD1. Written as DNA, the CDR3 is TGTGCCAGCAGTTCAAGACAGGGAAGTATGAACACTGAAGCTTTCTTT. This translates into CASSSRQGSMNTEAFF.